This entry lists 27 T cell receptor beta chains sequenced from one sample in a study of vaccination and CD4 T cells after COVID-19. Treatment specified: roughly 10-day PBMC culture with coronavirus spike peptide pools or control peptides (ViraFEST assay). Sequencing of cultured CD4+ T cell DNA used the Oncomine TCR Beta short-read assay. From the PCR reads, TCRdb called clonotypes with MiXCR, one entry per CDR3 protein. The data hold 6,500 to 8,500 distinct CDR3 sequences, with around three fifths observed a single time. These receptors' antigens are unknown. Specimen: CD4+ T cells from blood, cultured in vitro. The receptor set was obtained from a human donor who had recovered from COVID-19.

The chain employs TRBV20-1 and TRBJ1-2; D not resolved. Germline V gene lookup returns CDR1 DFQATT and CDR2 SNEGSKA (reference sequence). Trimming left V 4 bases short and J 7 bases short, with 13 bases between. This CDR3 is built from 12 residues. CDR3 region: CSAKRLGVGYTF. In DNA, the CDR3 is TGCAGTGCTAAAAGGCTTGGGGTTGGCTACACCTTC.

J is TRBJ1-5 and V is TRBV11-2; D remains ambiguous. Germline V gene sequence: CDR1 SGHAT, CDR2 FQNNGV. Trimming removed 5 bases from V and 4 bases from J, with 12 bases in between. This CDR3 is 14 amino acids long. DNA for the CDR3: TGTGCCAGCAGCGCCCGACTGGGAAATCAGCCCCAGCATTTT. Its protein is CASSARLGNQPQHF.

The CDR3, as DNA: TGTGCCAGCAGCTCCGGGGGCGCAGGCCTCCCTACATCGCAGTATTTT. It translates to CASSSGGAGLPTSQYF. V and J are TRBV11-2 and TRBJ2-3, with D possibly being TRBD1 or TRBD2 (6 bases each). CDR1 is SGHAT and CDR2 is FQNNGV in the germline V gene. The CDR3 is made up of 16 amino acids. Deletions cut 4 bases from V and 10 bases from J, with 24 bases between.

The CDR3 is CASSYNGASGGRVDNEQFF. The CDR3 DNA reads as TGTGCCAGCAGTTACAACGGGGCTAGCGGGGGGCGGGTAGACAATGAGCAGTTCTTC. The V and J genes are TRBV6-5 and TRBJ2-1, with 11 bases that match TRBD2. The CDR3 has 19 amino acids. V was clipped by 2 bases and J by 5 bases; unmatched bases: 14. In germline, CDR1 is MNHEY, CDR2 SVGAGI.

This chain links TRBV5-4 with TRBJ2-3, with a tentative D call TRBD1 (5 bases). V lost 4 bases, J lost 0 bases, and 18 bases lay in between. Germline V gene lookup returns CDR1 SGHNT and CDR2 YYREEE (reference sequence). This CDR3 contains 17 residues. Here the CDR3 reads CASSPHPQGGSTDTQYF. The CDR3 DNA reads TGTGCCAGCAGCCCCCACCCCCAGGGCGGTAGCACAGATACGCAGTATTTT.

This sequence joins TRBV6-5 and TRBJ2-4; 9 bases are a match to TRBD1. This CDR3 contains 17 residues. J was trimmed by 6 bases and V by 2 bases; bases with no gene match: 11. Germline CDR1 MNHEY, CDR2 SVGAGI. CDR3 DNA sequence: TGTGCCAGCAGTTACCCCCCAACAGGGGGCAGGAGAAACATTCAGTACTTC. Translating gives CASSYPPTGGRRNIQYF.

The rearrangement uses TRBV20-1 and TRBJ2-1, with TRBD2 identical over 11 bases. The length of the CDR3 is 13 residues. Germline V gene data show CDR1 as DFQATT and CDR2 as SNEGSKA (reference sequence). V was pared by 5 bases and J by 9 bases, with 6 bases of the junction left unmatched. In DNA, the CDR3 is TGCAGTGCTCATAGCGGGGGGGCCGTTGAGCAGTTCTTC. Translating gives CSAHSGGAVEQFF.

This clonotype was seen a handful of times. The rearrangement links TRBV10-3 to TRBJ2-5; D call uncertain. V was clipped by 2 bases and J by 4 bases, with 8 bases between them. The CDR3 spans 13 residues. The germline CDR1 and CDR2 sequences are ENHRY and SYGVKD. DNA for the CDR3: TGTGCCATCAGTGAGGGGGTAGGAGAGACCCAGTACTTC. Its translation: CAISEGVGETQYF.

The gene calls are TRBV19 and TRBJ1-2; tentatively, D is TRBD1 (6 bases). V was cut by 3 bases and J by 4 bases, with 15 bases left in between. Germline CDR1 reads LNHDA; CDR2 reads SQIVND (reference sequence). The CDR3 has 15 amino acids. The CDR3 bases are TGTGCCAGTAGTATGATCGGGGGCCCGACCTATGGCTACACCTTC. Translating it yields CASSMIGGPTYGYTF.

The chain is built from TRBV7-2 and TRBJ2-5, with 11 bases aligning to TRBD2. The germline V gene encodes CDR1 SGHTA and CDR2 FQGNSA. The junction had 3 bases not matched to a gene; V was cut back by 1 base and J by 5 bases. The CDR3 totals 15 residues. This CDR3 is CASSLDSSGRETQYF. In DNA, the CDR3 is TGTGCCAGCAGCTTAGATTCTAGCGGGAGGGAGACCCAGTACTTC.

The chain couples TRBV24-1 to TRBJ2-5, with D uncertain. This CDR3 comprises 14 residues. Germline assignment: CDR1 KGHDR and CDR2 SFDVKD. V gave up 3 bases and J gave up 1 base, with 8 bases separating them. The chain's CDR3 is CATSDATVQETQYF. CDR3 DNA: TGTGCCACCAGTGATGCGACGGTCCAAGAGACCCAGTACTTC.

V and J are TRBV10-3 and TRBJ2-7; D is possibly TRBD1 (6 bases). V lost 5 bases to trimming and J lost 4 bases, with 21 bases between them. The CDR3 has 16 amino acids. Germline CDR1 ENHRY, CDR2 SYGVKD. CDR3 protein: CAISPAYDTGLYEQYF. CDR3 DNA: TGTGCCATCAGTCCAGCCTACGATACAGGGCTTTACGAGCAGTACTTC.

The CDR3 reads CSARGSGAPDNSPLHF. Written as DNA, the CDR3 is TGCAGTGCTAGGGGTTCGGGGGCGCCGGATAATTCACCCCTCCACTTT. V is TRBV20-1 and J is TRBJ1-6; possibly TRBD1 for D (6 bases). Between the trimmed V and J ends, which lost 3 bases and 5 bases, there was a span of 17 bases. CDR1 DFQATT and CDR2 SNEGSKA come from the germline V gene (reference sequence). This CDR3 has 16 amino acids.

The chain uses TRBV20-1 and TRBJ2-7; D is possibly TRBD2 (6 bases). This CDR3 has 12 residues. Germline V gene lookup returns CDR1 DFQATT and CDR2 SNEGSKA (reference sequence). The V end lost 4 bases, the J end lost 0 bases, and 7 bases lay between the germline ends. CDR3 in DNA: TGCAGTGCTACCGGGAGCTCCTACGAGCAGTACTTC. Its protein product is CSATGSSYEQYF.

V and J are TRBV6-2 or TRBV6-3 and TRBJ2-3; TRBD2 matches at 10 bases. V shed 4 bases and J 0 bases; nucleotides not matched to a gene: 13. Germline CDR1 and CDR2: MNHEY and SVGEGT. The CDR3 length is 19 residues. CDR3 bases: TGTGCCAGCAGTTCGGCTAGCGGGAGAAGAGGGGCTAGCACAGATACGCAGTATTTT. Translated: CASSSASGRRGASTDTQYF.

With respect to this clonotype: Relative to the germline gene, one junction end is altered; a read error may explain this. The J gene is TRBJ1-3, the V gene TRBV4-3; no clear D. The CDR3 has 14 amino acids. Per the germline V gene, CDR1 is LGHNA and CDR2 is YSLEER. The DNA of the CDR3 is TGCGCCAGCAGCCAAGATAGGTTCGGAAACGCCATATATTTT. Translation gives CASSQDRFGNAIYF.

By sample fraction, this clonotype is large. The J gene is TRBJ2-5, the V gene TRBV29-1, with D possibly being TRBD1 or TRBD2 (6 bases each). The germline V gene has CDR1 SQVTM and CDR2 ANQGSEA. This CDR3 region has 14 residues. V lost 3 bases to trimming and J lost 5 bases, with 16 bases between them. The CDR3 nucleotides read TGCAGCGTTGATAGGGGGGCCTCTCCGGAGACCCAGTACTTC. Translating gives CSVDRGASPETQYF.

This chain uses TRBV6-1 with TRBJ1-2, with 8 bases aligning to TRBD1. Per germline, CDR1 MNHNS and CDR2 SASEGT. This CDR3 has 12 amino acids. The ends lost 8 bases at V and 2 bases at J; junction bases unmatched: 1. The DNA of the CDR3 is TGTGCCAGCTGGACAGGGAACTATGGCTACACCTTC. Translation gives CASWTGNYGYTF.

CDR3 in amino acids: CASSQGLIDSNTEAFF. CDR3 coding DNA: TGCGCCAGCAGCCAAGGGCTAATCGACAGTAACACTGAAGCTTTCTTT. V usage is TRBV4-3 and J usage is TRBJ1-1, with TRBD1 as a possible D gene (5 bases). V lost 1 base and J 2 bases, leaving 14 bases between the germline ends. The CDR3 contains 16 residues. Germline assignment: CDR1 LGHNA and CDR2 YSLEER.

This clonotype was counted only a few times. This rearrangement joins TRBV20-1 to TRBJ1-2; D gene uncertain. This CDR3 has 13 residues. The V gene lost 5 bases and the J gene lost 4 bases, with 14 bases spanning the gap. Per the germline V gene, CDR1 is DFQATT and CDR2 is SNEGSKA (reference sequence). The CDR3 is CSAQPDSLYGYTF. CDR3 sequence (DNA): TGCAGTGCTCAGCCTGACTCCCTCTATGGCTACACCTTC.

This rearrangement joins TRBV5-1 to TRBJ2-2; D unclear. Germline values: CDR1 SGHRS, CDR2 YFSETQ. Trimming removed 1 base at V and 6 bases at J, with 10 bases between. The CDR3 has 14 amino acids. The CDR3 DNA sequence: TGCGCCAGCAGCTTGCCCCGCCTTGCCGGGGAGCTGTTTTTT. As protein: CASSLPRLAGELFF.

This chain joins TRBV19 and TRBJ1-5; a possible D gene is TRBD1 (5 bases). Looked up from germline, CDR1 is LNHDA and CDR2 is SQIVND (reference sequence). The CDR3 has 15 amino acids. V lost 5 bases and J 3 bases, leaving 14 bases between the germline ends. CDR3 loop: CASSSSGAHNQPQHF. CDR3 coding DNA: TGTGCCAGTAGTTCTTCCGGGGCCCACAATCAGCCCCAGCATTTT.

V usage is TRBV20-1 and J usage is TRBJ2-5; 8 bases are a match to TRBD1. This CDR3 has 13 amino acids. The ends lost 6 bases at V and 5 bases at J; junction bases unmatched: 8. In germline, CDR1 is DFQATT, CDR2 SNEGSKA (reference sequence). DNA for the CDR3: TGCAGTGCCCCGAGGACAGGGCATGAGACCCAGTACTTC. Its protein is CSAPRTGHETQYF.

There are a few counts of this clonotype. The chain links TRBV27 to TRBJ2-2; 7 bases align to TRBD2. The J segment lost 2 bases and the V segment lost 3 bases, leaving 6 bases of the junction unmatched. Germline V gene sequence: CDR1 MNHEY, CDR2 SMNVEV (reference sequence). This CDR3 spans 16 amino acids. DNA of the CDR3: TGTGCCAGCAGTTTCCGGCTAGCGGCAAACACCGGGGAGCTGTTTTTT. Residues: CASSFRLAANTGELFF.

The CDR3 nucleotides read TGTGCCAGCAGCGTAGGAGGCGGGGAATGGCCTGAGACCCAGTACTTC. Protein: CASSVGGGEWPETQYF. The V call is TRBV9, the J call TRBJ2-5; D might be TRBD2 (6 bases). CDR1 and CDR2 from the germline V gene are SGDLS and YYNGEE. This CDR3 has 16 residues. V dropped 0 bases and J dropped 5 bases, with 17 bases sitting between them.

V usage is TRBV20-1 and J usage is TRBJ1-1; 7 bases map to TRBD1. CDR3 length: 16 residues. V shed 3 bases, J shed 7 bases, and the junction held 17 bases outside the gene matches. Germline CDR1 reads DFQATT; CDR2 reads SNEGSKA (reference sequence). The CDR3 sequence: CSASNSEPGGGNEAFF. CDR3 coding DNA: TGCAGTGCTAGTAACTCGGAACCAGGGGGGGGGAATGAAGCTTTCTTT.

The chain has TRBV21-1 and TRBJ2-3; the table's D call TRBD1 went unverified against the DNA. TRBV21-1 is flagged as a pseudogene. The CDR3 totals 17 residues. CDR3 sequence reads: CASSKSQTGFITDTQYF. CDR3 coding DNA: TGTGCCAGCAGCAAATCCCAGACAGGGTTTATCACAGATACGCAGTATTTT.